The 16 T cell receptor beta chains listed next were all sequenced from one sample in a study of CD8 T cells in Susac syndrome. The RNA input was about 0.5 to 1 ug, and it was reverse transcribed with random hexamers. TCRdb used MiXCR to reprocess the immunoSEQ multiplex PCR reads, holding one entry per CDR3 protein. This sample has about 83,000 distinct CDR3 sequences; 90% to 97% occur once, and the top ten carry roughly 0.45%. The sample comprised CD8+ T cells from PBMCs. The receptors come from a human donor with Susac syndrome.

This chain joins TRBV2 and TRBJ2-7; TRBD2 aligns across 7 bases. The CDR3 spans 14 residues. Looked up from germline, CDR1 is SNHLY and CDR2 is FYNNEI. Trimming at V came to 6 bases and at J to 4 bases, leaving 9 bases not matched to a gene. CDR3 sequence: CASRDAGLLYEQYF. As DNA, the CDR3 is TGTGCCAGCAGAGATGCGGGACTACTATACGAGCAGTACTTC.

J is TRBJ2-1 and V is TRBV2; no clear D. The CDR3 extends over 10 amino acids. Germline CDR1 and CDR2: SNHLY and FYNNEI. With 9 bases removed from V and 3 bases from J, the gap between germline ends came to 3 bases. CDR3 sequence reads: CASYYNEQFF. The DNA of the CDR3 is TGTGCCAGTTACTACAATGAGCAGTTCTTC.

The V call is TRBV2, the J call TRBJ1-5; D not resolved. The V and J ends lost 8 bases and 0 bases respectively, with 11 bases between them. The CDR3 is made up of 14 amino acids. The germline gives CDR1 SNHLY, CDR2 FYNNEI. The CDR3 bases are TGTGCCAGCGCCCCCCCGGATAGCAATCAGCCCCAGCATTTT. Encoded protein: CASAPPDSNQPQHF.

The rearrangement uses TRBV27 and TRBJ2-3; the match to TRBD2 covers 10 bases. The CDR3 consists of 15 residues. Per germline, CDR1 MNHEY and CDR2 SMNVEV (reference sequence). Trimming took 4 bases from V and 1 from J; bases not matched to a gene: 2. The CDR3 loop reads CASSSGTSGTDTQYF. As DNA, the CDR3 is TGTGCCAGCAGTTCCGGGACTAGCGGCACAGATACGCAGTATTTT.

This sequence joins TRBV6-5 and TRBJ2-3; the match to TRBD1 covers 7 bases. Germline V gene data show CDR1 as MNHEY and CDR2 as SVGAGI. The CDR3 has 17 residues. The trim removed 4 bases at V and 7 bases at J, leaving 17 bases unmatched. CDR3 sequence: CASSFAMRQGLPHTQYF. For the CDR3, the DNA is TGTGCCAGCAGTTTCGCGATGCGACAGGGCCTCCCACATACGCAGTATTTT.

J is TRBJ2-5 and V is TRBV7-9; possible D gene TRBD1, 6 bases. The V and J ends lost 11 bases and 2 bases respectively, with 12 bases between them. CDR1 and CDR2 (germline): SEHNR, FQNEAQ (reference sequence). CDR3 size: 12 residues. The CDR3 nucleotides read TGTGCCTCCTCGGGGACACAAGAGACCCAGTACTTC. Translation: CASSGTQETQYF.

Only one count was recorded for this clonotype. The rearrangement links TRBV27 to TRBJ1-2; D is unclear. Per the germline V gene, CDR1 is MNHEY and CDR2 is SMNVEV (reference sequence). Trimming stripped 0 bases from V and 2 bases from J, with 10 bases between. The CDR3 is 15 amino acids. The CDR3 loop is CASSLSWTDNYGYTF. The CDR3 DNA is TGTGCCAGCAGTTTATCCTGGACCGACAACTATGGCTACACCTTC.

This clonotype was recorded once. The DNA of the CDR3 is TGTGCCTGGGGGACAGGGGATTCCGATACGCAGTATTTT. As protein: CAWGTGDSDTQYF. This sequence joins TRBV30 and TRBJ2-3; 10 bases line up with TRBD1. Losses at the gene ends were 5 bases for V and 6 bases for J; bases not matched to a gene: 5. From germline, CDR1 is GTSNPN and CDR2 SVGIG (reference sequence). CDR3 length equals 13 residues.

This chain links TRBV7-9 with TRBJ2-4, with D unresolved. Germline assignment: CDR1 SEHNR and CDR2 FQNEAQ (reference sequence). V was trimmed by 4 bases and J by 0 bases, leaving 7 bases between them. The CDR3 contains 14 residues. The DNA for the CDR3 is TGTGCCAGCAGCTCGGAGATAGCCAAAAACATTCAGTACTTC. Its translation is CASSSEIAKNIQYF.

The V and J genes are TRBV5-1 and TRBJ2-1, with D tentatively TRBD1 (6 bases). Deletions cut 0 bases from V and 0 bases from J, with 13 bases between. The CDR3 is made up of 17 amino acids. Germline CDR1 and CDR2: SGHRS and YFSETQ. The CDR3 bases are TGCGCCAGCAGCTTGGAGTGGGGGCCGAGCTCCTACAATGAGCAGTTCTTC. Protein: CASSLEWGPSSYNEQFF.

CDR3 protein: CSVPRGGPNTEAFF. DNA for the CDR3: TGCAGCGTCCCGAGGGGGGGGCCGAACACTGAAGCTTTCTTT. The chain links TRBV29-1 to TRBJ1-1; perhaps TRBD1 as D (6 bases). Trimming stripped 6 bases from V and 1 base from J, with 15 bases between. The CDR3 length is 14 residues. Looked up from germline, CDR1 is SQVTM and CDR2 is ANQGSEA.

The CDR3 DNA reads TGTGCCAGCAGCTTAGCGCCGGACCACAATGAGCAGTTCTTC. Translation: CASSLAPDHNEQFF. This chain links TRBV7-6 with TRBJ2-1; D uncertain. V was trimmed by 0 bases and J by 5 bases, leaving 8 bases between them. Per the germline V gene, CDR1 is SGHVS and CDR2 is FNYEAQ. The CDR3 is 14 amino acids.

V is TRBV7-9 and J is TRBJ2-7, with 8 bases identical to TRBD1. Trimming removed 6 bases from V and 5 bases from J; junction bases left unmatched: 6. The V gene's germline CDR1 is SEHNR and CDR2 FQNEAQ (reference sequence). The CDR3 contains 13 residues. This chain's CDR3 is CASRADRDHEQYF. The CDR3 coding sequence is TGTGCCAGCAGGGCGGACAGGGACCACGAGCAGTACTTC.

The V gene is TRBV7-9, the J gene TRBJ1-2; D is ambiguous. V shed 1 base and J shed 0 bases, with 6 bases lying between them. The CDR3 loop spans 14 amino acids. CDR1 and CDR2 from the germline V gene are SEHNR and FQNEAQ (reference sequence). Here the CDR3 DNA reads TGTGCCAGCAGCTTAGAAGTAACTAACTATGGCTACACCTTC. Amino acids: CASSLEVTNYGYTF.

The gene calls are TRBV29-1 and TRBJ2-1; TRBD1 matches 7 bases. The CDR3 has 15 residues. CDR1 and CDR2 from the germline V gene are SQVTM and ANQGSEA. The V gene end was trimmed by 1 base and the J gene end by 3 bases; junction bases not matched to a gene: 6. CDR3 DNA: TGCAGCGTTGAAGGTGGGGACAGCTACTACAATGAGCAGTTCTTC. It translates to CSVEGGDSYYNEQFF.

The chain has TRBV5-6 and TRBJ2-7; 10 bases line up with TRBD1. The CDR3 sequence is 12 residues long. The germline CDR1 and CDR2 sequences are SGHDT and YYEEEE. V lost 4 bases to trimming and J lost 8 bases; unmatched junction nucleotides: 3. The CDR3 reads CASSEGQGKQYF. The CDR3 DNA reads TGTGCCAGCAGCGAGGGACAGGGGAAGCAGTACTTC.